The present T cell receptor beta chain was sequenced within a study of Graves' ophthalmopathy and Graves' hyperthyroidism. Whole-study findings and limits: Blood was where most expanded thyroid clonotypes above 0.001 frequency also turned up.

This clonotype has only a few counts. The target antigen is unknown. The authors amplified TCR beta CDR3 regions, and they did so from RNA transcripts for repertoire sequencing. The authors performed first-round RT-PCR with HTBI primers and then a second-round multiplex PCR. TCRdb itself ran the multiplex PCR reads through MiXCR, one entry per CDR3 protein. The profile shows 650,000 to 900,000 distinct CDR3 sequences, roughly 41% of them singletons. The CDR3 spans 16 residues. The trim removed 4 bases at V and 1 base at J, leaving 7 bases unmatched. Germline CDR1 reads SNHLY; CDR2 reads FYNNEI. This clonotype was sampled from an adult man with Graves' ophthalmopathy. V and J are TRBV2 and TRBJ2-7, with TRBD2 identical over 10 bases. The specimen was peripheral blood. CDR3 coding DNA: TGTGCCAGCAGTGCCGGGACTAGCGTCCCGTCCTACGAGCAGTACTTC. It encodes CASSAGTSVPSYEQYF.